This T cell receptor beta chain was profiled in a study of identical twins (dated by TCRdb to the mid-2010s). Regarding the study in general: The study deep-sequenced TCR alpha and beta repertoires from monozygotic twins, unrelated adults of various ages and cord blood to test whether fetal clonotypes persist. To rule out contamination, replicate twin experiments were performed at different times with different library preparation protocols. Results and caveats for the whole study, not just this receptor: Recombination models systematically underestimated out-of-frame TCR alpha sharing in monozygotic twins but agreed with sharing between unrelated individuals. In beta out-of-frame sequences, excess twin sharing was weaker, because having fewer shared sequences lowered the signal-to-noise ratio. Invariant T cells such as MAIT and iNKT could partly confound zero-insertion analyses, though diverse VJ usage argued against this for most clonotypes. Fewer insertions were carried by abundant cord blood beta clonotypes; a weaker similar trend was observed in young adult naive repertoires, while no such trend was observed in memory repertoires. Compared with coincidental sharing between unrelated individuals, out-of-frame TCR alpha sequences shared between twins showed an excess of sequences with low generation probability. Because the same donors could not be followed over many years, conclusions were based on cross-sectional statistical analysis.

This clonotype was seen ten or more times. There is no known antigen for this receptor. The input lacks base qualities; no much larger clone sits a single base away. The protocol used for the library was 5' RACE. The listed sequencing device is Illumina HiSeq 2000. A universal primer binding site was added through template switching, and the final cDNA carried a unique molecular identifier so that TCR cDNA molecules could be counted accurately. First-strand cDNA for TCR alpha and beta chains was synthesized from specific primers in the conserved constant-segment region. To control for contamination, each cDNA library was double barcoded with a SMART-Mk sample barcode plus Illumina barcodes. TruSeq adapter sequences, together with Illumina sample barcodes, were added in two successive PCR steps. Sequencing of the TCR alpha and beta cDNA libraries was done on the Illumina HiSeq platform using custom primers. As for how the authors treated the data: Raw reads were processed with MiGEC to extract unique molecular identifiers, and MiXCR was used to determine CDR3 positions. Recombination models were inferred per individual with the repgenHMM and IGoR tools using an EM algorithm. Shared clonotype analysis was performed with the tcR package in R, normalizing sharing by the product of cloneset sizes. To study raw recombination free of thymic and clonal selection effects, out-of-frame nonproductive sequences were analyzed. TCRdb handled the public reads itself, with Q25 trimming in fastp and clone calling in MiXCR, and kept productive beta chains. Rows are unified per CDR3 protein, each entry keeping the most common DNA and genes. TCRdb, rather than the study authors, made the V and J calls. Here the sample has some 690,000 distinct CDR3 sequences; approximately 22% occur a single time. Together, the top ten hold more than 4% of the sample.

Only healthy Caucasian donors were included. Three pairs of female monozygotic twins, all aged about 18 to 29 years, made up the twin cohort. Peripheral blood mononuclear cells were used as the source from which RNA for TCR libraries was isolated. The CDR3 spans 13 residues, from the cysteine through the phenylalanine. Solely the CDR3 DNA is kept, with 39 bases framed from the first base. V loses 4 bases of germline sequence and J loses 0 bases, and the interval between the two ends is 7 bases. The germline V gene encodes CDR1 DFQATT and CDR2 SNEGSKA (reference sequence). These records were also assigned to another study, of T cells expressing NK-cell markers. The second study also describes: In sorted CD3+CD56+NKG2C+, CD3+CD56+NKG2C- and CD3+CD56-NKG2C+ T-cell subsets from about 8 donors, TCR beta-chain repertoires were profiled. Among the eight sequenced donors, seven were HCMV-seropositive and one was HCMV-seronegative. In several experiments an anti-gammadeltaTCR antibody was added to restrict sorting to alphabetaTCR-expressing T cells. For about 6 donors, the dominant CD3+CD56+NKG2C+ clonotypes were among the top 10 CD8+ clonotypes and accounted for about 1.0-8% of CD8+ T cells. Those dominant clonotypes were again the most abundant among CD3+CD56-NKG2C+ cells in four donors, at about 25-65%. Whether the expanded NKG2C-expressing T cell clones were specific for HCMV antigens remained unclear. Randomly selected healthy volunteers, three men and five women, were used as the eight sequenced donors. To determine HCMV serostatus, a commercial ELISA kit was used to detect HCMV-specific IgG in serum. Bulk peripheral blood T-cell repertoires were additionally sequenced from unsorted PBMC for 5 or 6 donors. MIGEC was used to demultiplex reads and group the reads by UMI, and MiTCR was used to assemble and quantify clonotypes. Only TCR cDNA sequences supported by at least two reads were kept to exclude erroneous sequences. Downstream repertoire analysis used the tcR package, and clonotypes were matched across fractions by CDR3 nucleotide sequence plus V segment. Antigen specificity was annotated against VDJdb with VDJmatch, allowing one amino acid substitution in CDR3.

The chain uses TRBV20-1 and TRBJ2-1; the D gene cannot be named for sure. This TCR came from a woman between 18 and 30 years old in good health. The sample consisted of PBMCs. The sequence in DNA is TGCAGTGCTATCGAGGACTCCTACAATGAGCAGTTCTTC. It translates as CSAIEDSYNEQFF.